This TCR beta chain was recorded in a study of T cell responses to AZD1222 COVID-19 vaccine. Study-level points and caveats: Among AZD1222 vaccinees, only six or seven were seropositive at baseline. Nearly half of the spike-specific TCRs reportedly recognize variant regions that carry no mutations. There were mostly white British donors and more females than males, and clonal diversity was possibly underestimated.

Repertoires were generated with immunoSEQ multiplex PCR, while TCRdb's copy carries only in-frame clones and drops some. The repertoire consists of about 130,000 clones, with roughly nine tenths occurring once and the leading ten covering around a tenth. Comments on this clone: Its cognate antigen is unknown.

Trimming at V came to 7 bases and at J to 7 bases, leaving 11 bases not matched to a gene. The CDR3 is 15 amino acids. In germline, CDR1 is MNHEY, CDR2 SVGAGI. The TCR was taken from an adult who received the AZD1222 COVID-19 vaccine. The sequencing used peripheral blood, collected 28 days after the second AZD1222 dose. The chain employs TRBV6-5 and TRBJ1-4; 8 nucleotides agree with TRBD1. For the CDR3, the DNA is TGTGCCAGCATCCGCTCATCACAGGGGGGTGAAAAACTGTTTTTT. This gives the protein CASIRSSQGGEKLFF.